Below are 20 T cell receptor beta chains sequenced from a single sample in a study of T-cell reconstitution after alpha-beta-depleted transplantation in children (dated by TCRdb to about 2016). Libraries were made using PCR. This sample was sequenced with an Illumina HiSeq 2500. TCR library preparation used molecular barcoding, with unique molecular identifiers applied to normalize quantification of the TCRbeta repertoire. TCRdb reprocessing: public reads trimmed at Q25 with fastp, clones called with MiXCR, in-frame beta chains kept. Here each entry gathers all rows of one CDR3 protein and keeps the most common genes and DNA. This sample gives approximately 650,000 distinct CDR3 sequences in total; 13% of them show up just once. The ten largest clones represent 0.79% of the sample. This specimen's treatment or condition label, per the study, means: allogeneic hematopoietic cell transplantation with graft depleted of TCRalphabeta T cells and CD19 B cells.

Sample: PBMCs, taken before TCRalphabeta/CD19-depleted stem cell transplant. The receptors were gathered from a girl aged 2 to 10 with congenital amegakaryocytic thrombocytopenia, due to receive a stem cell transplant.

This clonotype was detected ten times or more. J is TRBJ1-2 and V is TRBV5-1; 7 positions agree with TRBD1. CDR1 and CDR2 (germline): SGHRS, YFSETQ. V gave up 2 bases and J gave up 6 bases; unmatched junction bases: 4. The CDR3 totals 13 residues. CDR3 in DNA: TGCGCCAGCAGCTTCCGGGACAGCAATGGCTACACCTTC. It is translated as CASSFRDSNGYTF. The full variable domain, with the rest looked up from reference TRBV5-1 and TRBJ1-2, is KAGVTQTPRYLIKTRGQQVTLSCSPISGHRSVSWYQQTPGQGLQFLFEYFSETQRNKGNFPGRFSGRQFSNSRSEMNVSTLELGDSALYLCASSFRDSNGYTFGSGTRLTVV.

DNA of the CDR3: TGTGCCAGCAGCCCCCTTATCGGGATCCCAGAGACCCAGTACTTC. Protein sequence: CASSPLIGIPETQYF. The genes are TRBV7-8 and TRBJ2-5; the D gene is possibly TRBD2 (5 bases). V was cut by 5 bases and J by 4 bases, with 17 bases left in between. Germline CDR1 is SGHVS and CDR2 is FQNEAQ. The CDR3 sequence is 15 residues long. The whole variable domain, filled in from reference TRBV7-8 and TRBJ2-5, reads GAGVSQSPRYKVAKRGQDVALRCDPISGHVSLFWYQQALGQGPEFLTYFQNEAQLDKSGLPSDRFFAERPEGSVSTLKIQRTQQEDSAVYLCASSPLIGIPETQYFGPGTRLLVL.

In its sample, this clonotype was seen many times. The V and J genes are TRBV7-6 and TRBJ1-5, with 7 bases lining up with TRBD1. The CDR3 consists of 14 residues. V trimming: 3 bases; J trimming: 6 bases; junction bases outside the gene matches: 5. Germline V gives CDR1 SGHVS, CDR2 FNYEAQ. CDR3 nucleotide sequence: TGTGCCAGCAGCTTCGGGCAGGGGGGTCAGCCCCAGCATTTT. It yields the protein CASSFGQGGQPQHF.

Ten or more counts support this clonotype. The chain has TRBV5-1 and TRBJ2-1, with D possibly matching TRBD1 (5 bases). The length of the CDR3 is 14 residues. CDR1 is SGHRS and CDR2 is YFSETQ in the germline V gene. The ends were cut back, 0 bases at V and 6 bases at J, with 10 bases in the middle. The CDR3 DNA reads as TGCGCCAGCAGCTTGGGACAGTTAGGCAATGAGCAGTTCTTC. Its protein is CASSLGQLGNEQFF.

There are a few counts of this clonotype. The chain employs TRBV7-2 and TRBJ2-1, with 8 bases that match TRBD2. After removal of 4 bases from V and 7 bases from J, the junction contained 12 bases not matched to a gene. The CDR3 runs 16 residues. Germline CDR1 is SGHTA and CDR2 is FQGNSA. The CDR3 spells CASSYSPGLVSNEQFF. CDR3 in DNA: TGTGCCAGCAGCTACTCTCCGGGACTAGTATCAAATGAGCAGTTCTTC.

The V gene is TRBV29-1, the J gene TRBJ1-2; TRBD1 agrees at 9 bases. From germline, CDR1 is SQVTM and CDR2 ANQGSEA. The CDR3 sequence is 14 residues long. V was clipped by 0 bases and J by 5 bases; unmatched bases: 4. CDR3 bases: TGCAGCGTTGAAGACCGGACAGGGGCGTATGGCTACACCTTC. Its protein product is CSVEDRTGAYGYTF.

The chain combines TRBV28 with TRBJ2-7; 8 bases are a match to TRBD2. The CDR3 extends over 14 amino acids. Germline lookup yields CDR1 MDHEN and CDR2 SYDVKM. After removal of 7 bases from V and 3 bases from J, the junction contained 8 bases not matched to a gene. The CDR3 region is CASKRGGSSYEQYF. The CDR3 coding sequence is TGTGCCAGCAAACGGGGGGGCTCTAGCTACGAGCAGTACTTC. Based on the CDR3 plus reference TRBV28 and TRBJ2-7, the full variable domain is DVKVTQSSRYLVKRTGEKVFLECVQDMDHENMFWYRQDPGLGLRLIYFSYDVKMKEKGDIPEGYSVSREKKERFSLILESASTNQTSMYLCASKRGGSSYEQYFGPGTRLTVT.

This clonotype was detected many times. The chain combines TRBV20-1 with TRBJ2-1; no clear D gene. V was cut by 3 bases and J by 2 bases, with 8 bases left in between. Germline CDR1 and CDR2: DFQATT and SNEGSKA (reference sequence). This CDR3 has 13 amino acids. The CDR3, as DNA: TGCAGTGCTAGTGACGAAACCTACAATGAGCAGTTCTTC. This sequence encodes CSASDETYNEQFF.

The table lists this clonotype with many counts. The J gene is TRBJ2-1, the V gene TRBV29-1; D not resolved. This CDR3 spans 14 amino acids. CDR1 SQVTM and CDR2 ANQGSEA come from the germline V gene. Trimming removed 3 bases at V and 0 bases at J, with 9 bases between. This CDR3 is CSVEDLSSYNEQFF. The CDR3 bases are TGCAGCGTTGAGGACCTCAGCTCCTACAATGAGCAGTTCTTC.

The rearrangement joins TRBV5-1 to TRBJ2-1; possibly TRBD2 for D (5 bases). There are 19 residues in the CDR3. The germline V and J ends were trimmed by 4 bases and 1 base, with 24 bases remaining between them. The germline gives CDR1 SGHRS, CDR2 YFSETQ. CDR3 nucleotides: TGCGCCAGCAGCGGAGGTGACCTTGCCATACTTGATTCCTACAATGAGCAGTTCTTC. Translation: CASSGGDLAILDSYNEQFF. The entire variable domain, with the rest obtained from reference TRBV5-1 and TRBJ2-1, is as follows: KAGVTQTPRYLIKTRGQQVTLSCSPISGHRSVSWYQQTPGQGLQFLFEYFSETQRNKGNFPGRFSGRQFSNSRSEMNVSTLELGDSALYLCASSGGDLAILDSYNEQFFGPGTRLTVL.

This chain joins TRBV5-6 and TRBJ1-5, with 7 positions matching TRBD1. V lost 4 bases and J lost 4; bases outside the gene matches: 5. There are 14 residues in the CDR3. CDR1 is SGHDT, CDR2 YYEEEE, per germline. The CDR3 DNA follows: TGTGCCAGCAGCGCCGGGACAGCAAATCAGCCCCAGCATTTT. Protein sequence: CASSAGTANQPQHF. Based on the CDR3 plus reference TRBV5-6 and TRBJ1-5, the full variable domain is DAGVTQSPTHLIKTRGQQVTLRCSPKSGHDTVSWYQQALGQGPQFIFQYYEEEERQRGNFPDRFSGHQFPNYSSELNVNALLLGDSALYLCASSAGTANQPQHFGDGTRLSIL.

This clonotype was recorded many times. This chain connects TRBV5-6 to TRBJ2-5; D is unclear. Germline CDR1 is SGHDT and CDR2 is YYEEEE. The CDR3 runs to 13 residues. V was shortened by 1 base and J by 3 bases, with 7 bases between the two germline ends. This chain's CDR3 is CASSLSAEETQYF. The CDR3 DNA follows: TGTGCCAGCAGCTTGTCAGCAGAAGAGACCCAGTACTTC. Using reference TRBV5-6 and TRBJ2-5 for the parts outside the CDR3, the full variable domain is DAGVTQSPTHLIKTRGQQVTLRCSPKSGHDTVSWYQQALGQGPQFIFQYYEEEERQRGNFPDRFSGHQFPNYSSELNVNALLLGDSALYLCASSLSAEETQYFGPGTRLLVL.

The rearrangement uses TRBV20-1 and TRBJ2-4, with D tentatively TRBD2 (6 bases). This CDR3 has 15 residues. CDR1 and CDR2 from the germline V gene are DFQATT and SNEGSKA (reference sequence). Trimming cost V 5 bases and J 0 bases, with 14 bases left between them. CDR3 amino acids: CSAPQPGLAKNIQYF. Written as DNA, the CDR3 is TGCAGTGCTCCACAACCGGGACTAGCCAAAAACATTCAGTACTTC.

This clonotype has at least ten counts. This chain joins TRBV6-5 and TRBJ2-7; 9 nucleotides match TRBD2. Germline CDR1 is MNHEY and CDR2 is SVGAGI. J lost 5 bases, V lost 2 bases, and 10 bases had no gene match. The CDR3 loop spans 16 amino acids. Here the CDR3 DNA reads TGTGCCAGCAGTTACGGGATACGGGGACTAGCTGACGAGCAGTACTTC. This translates into CASSYGIRGLADEQYF.

The rearrangement links TRBV10-3 to TRBJ2-2; 8 nucleotides agree with TRBD2. Germline-derived CDR1 and CDR2 are ENHRY and SYGVKD. The CDR3 spans 20 residues. Trimming took 11 bases from V and 0 from J; bases not matched to a gene: 23. The CDR3 nucleotides are TGTGCCTCATCACTCTCTAGCGGGTACTTCTACCGCGCGAACACCGGGGAGCTGTTTTTT. Its translation: CASSLSSGYFYRANTGELFF.

This clonotype has more than one count but fewer than ten. The chain carries TRBV20-1 and TRBJ2-3; 9 bases line up with TRBD2. V was pared by 1 base and J by 5 bases, with 10 bases of the junction left unmatched. The germline V gene has CDR1 DFQATT and CDR2 SNEGSKA (reference sequence). The CDR3 runs to 16 residues. CDR3 loop: CSARVDAIAGVDTQYF. DNA for the CDR3: TGCAGTGCTAGAGTGGACGCTATAGCGGGAGTAGATACGCAGTATTTT.

This clonotype appeared many times. V gene TRBV20-1 combines with J gene TRBJ2-7; D uncertain. CDR1 is DFQATT and CDR2 is SNEGSKA in the germline V gene (reference sequence). The CDR3 loop spans 12 amino acids. The ends were cut back, 0 bases at V and 2 bases at J, with 5 bases in the middle. The CDR3, as DNA: TGCAGTGCTAGAGACACTGCCTACGAGCAGTACTTC. Residues: CSARDTAYEQYF.

This clonotype was seen only a few times. The rearrangement joins TRBV21-1 to TRBJ2-7; the table assigns TRBD1, which was not confirmed against the DNA. TRBV21-1 counts as a pseudogene. The CDR3 length is 15 residues. Written as DNA, the CDR3 is TGTGCCAGCAGCAGACGTAGGGGGTTGGACTACGAGCAGTACTTC. It codes for CASSRRRGLDYEQYF.

The rearrangement links TRBV7-3 to TRBJ2-6; the D is unclear. Germline V gene data show CDR1 as SGHTA and CDR2 as FQGTGA. The CDR3 runs 18 residues. V dropped 3 bases and J dropped 0 bases, with 15 bases sitting between them. CDR3 DNA: TGTGCCAGCAGCTTGTTGCCTGTTCTGTACTCTGGGGCCAACGTCCTGACTTTC. Protein product: CASSLLPVLYSGANVLTF.

The table lists this clonotype with a few counts. The gene calls are TRBV10-3 and TRBJ1-5, with TRBD1 matching 8 bases. Germline loops: CDR1 ENHRY, CDR2 SYGVKD. The CDR3 spans 16 residues. Trimming removed 3 bases from V and 6 bases from J; junction bases left unmatched: 10. Here the CDR3 DNA reads TGTGCCATCAGTGATCGCCCGACAGGGGTCGGTCAGCCCCAGCATTTT. Protein sequence: CAISDRPTGVGQPQHF.